This T cell receptor beta chain was documented in a study of T cell responses to AZD1222 COVID-19 vaccine. The germline V gene encodes CDR1 MDHEN and CDR2 SYDVKM. The length of the CDR3 is 14 residues. Trimming took off 8 bases at V and 3 bases at J, with 16 bases between the two ends. General study findings and limits: Repertoires in all cases were sampled only once the peak T cell response had passed. Donors were mostly white British, more females; clonal diversity possibly underestimated. Baseline seropositives among AZD1222 recipients totaled only 5 to 7. Among vaccine-associated CD4 TCRs, coverage spanned spike, with dominance at 160-218 and 743-854.

TCRdb's copy holds only in-frame clones and misses some; the assay was immunoSEQ multiplex PCR. The table lists about 100,000 clones, about 88% of them singletons. About this clone: Its target is unknown.

This receptor was taken from an adult in good health. Material: peripheral blood, obtained on day 0 of AZD1222 vaccination. The chain has TRBV28 and TRBJ1-2; D may be TRBD1 (5 bases). The CDR3 nucleotides are TGTGCCAGCTCTGGGGGGGAGGGAGACTATGGCTACACCTTC. Protein product: CASSGGEGDYGYTF.